The next 2 T cell receptor beta chains were all read from a single sample in a study of vaccination effects on CD4 cells after COVID-19 (dated by TCRdb to between 2021 and 2022). Library generation was performed with the immunoSEQ multiplex PCR assay. What TCRdb holds here is the immuneACCESS table cut down to in-frame rearrangements. Part of the clones is not present; checked against another copy, under half of the missing clones reflect an unresolved V gene, and the others are unexplained. The sample table lists fewer than 85,000 clones, roughly 79% of them with a count of one. The ten largest clonotypes hold 8% to 11% of the sample. These TCRs are of unknown antigen specificity. In the ViraFEST assay, PBMC were stimulated with viral peptide pools, and TCR sequencing was then used to find antigen-specific CD4+ T cell clonotypes based on their expansion. After 10 days of culture, CD4+ T cells were isolated with the EasySep CD4+ T cell isolation kit. Healthy vaccine recipients had no prior SARS-CoV-2 infection, confirmed by negative nucleocapsid antibodies before and after vaccination.

Sequences were derived from CD4+ T cells from PBMCs cultured with SARS-CoV-2 spike peptides, sampled before COVID-19 vaccination. In light of the paper, this sample's cell subset or site label describes: SARS-CoV-2 spike overlapping peptide pool stimulation. Source of these receptors: a human donor who received a COVID-19 vaccine.

The chain uses TRBV6-2 or TRBV6-3 and TRBJ1-6; D remains ambiguous. CDR3 length equals 11 residues. CDR1 is MNHEY and CDR2 is SVGEGT in the germline V gene. The ends were cut back, 4 bases at V and 9 bases at J, with 4 bases in the middle. This CDR3 reads CASSFPSPLHF. The CDR3 region has the DNA TGTGCCAGCAGTTTCCCTTCACCCCTCCACTTT.

The V call is TRBV7-8, the J call TRBJ2-5, with 9 bases aligning to TRBD2. The CDR3 loop spans 15 amino acids. Germline V gene data show CDR1 as SGHVS and CDR2 as FQNEAQ. Trimming removed 3 bases from V and 5 bases from J; junction bases left unmatched: 7. CDR3 coding DNA: TGTGCCAGCAGCTTTAGCGGGGGTGGAGGGGAGACCCAGTACTTC. It is translated as CASSFSGGGGETQYF.